The 19 T cell receptor beta chains in this list originate from one sample, sequenced in a study of regulatory T cells in long-lasting Graves disease (dated by TCRdb to the early 2020s). The method was multiplex PCR. The run used an Illumina HiSeq 4000. CDR3 regions were amplified by Arm-PCR with iRepertoire HTBI primers to construct TCR beta libraries. TCRdb redid the processing of the public reads, applying fastp at Q25 and MiXCR, and retained in-frame beta chains. All rows with the same CDR3 protein become a single entry with the most common DNA and genes. The sample contains 350,000 to 450,000 distinct CDR3 sequences, 15% of them found a single time. Over 15% of the sample rests with the top ten. Sample time point, as interpreted from the label and publication: newly diagnosed GD, antithyroid drugs for less than 3 months. For both TCR sequencing and RNA sequencing, RNA was extracted from PBMCs using TRIzol.

The data were also submitted as part of a second study, on T cells in Graves' hyperthyroidism and ophthalmopathy.

This specimen was peripheral blood mononuclear cells (PBMCs), taken at new diagnosis, from a patient treated with antithyroid drugs. The receptors here all came from a woman in her twenties or thirties with Graves disease. Donor details come from another sample of the same person, matched by shared clones.

There are many counts of this clonotype. CDR3 in DNA: TGTGCCAGCAGCTTAACGTTATCCAGCTCTGGGGCCAACGTCCTGACTTTC. It yields the protein CASSLTLSSSGANVLTF. V gene TRBV7-3 combines with J gene TRBJ2-6; no clear D. The germline V and J ends were trimmed by 0 bases and 0 bases, with 9 bases remaining between them. The CDR3 has 17 amino acids. Germline assignment: CDR1 SGHTA and CDR2 FQGTGA.

V is TRBV7-2 and J is TRBJ2-3; D perhaps matches TRBD2 (6 bases). Trimming removed 1 base at V and 2 bases at J, with 10 bases between. The length of the CDR3 is 15 residues. Germline-derived CDR1 and CDR2 are SGHTA and FQGNSA. The CDR3 coding sequence is TGTGCCAGCAGCTTAGATGGGGGGACCACAGATACGCAGTATTTT. Protein: CASSLDGGTTDTQYF.

A word on this clonotype: The CDR3 ends on some other residue instead of the conserved phenylalanine or tryptophan, so this is likely a read error. The V call is TRBV30, the J call TRBJ2-1; possibly TRBD1 for D (6 bases). CDR1 is GTSNPN, CDR2 SVGIG, per germline (reference sequence). V was clipped by 1 base and J by 3 bases, with 19 bases between them. The CDR3 covers 17 residues. CDR3 sequence: CAWSEAGAPLLYNEQFS. The CDR3 region has the DNA TGTGCCTGGAGTGAGGCAGGGGCACCCCTCCTCTACAATGAGCAGTTCTCC.

V gene TRBV4-1 combines with J gene TRBJ2-7; unclear D gene. Germline V lookup: CDR1 MGHRA, CDR2 YSYEKL. This CDR3 is 17 amino acids long. The V and J ends lost 0 bases and 1 base respectively, with 16 bases between them. The CDR3 nucleotides read TGCGCCAGCAGCCAAGAGGAAAAGGGCCCTATTTCCTACGAGCAGTACTTC. Translation: CASSQEEKGPISYEQYF.

This clonotype has only a few counts. The rearrangement joins TRBV3-1 to TRBJ2-5, with no clear D. This CDR3 spans 15 amino acids. With 3 bases removed from V and 5 bases from J, the gap between germline ends came to 16 bases. CDR1 LGHDT and CDR2 YNNKEL come from the germline V gene (reference sequence). The CDR3: CASSHRSSGRETQYF. The CDR3 DNA reads TGTGCCAGCAGCCATAGGTCCTCCGGGCGGGAGACCCAGTACTTC.

This clonotype appeared many times. The genes are TRBV20-1 and TRBJ2-7; D is perhaps TRBD2 (6 bases). Germline V gene lookup returns CDR1 DFQATT and CDR2 SNEGSKA (reference sequence). The V end lost 5 bases, the J end lost 5 bases, and 7 bases lay between the germline ends. CDR3 length: 10 amino acids. The CDR3 nucleotides read TGCAGTGCTGGCGGGGACGAGCAGTACTTC. This gives the protein CSAGGDEQYF.

A single count supports this clonotype. A much more abundant neighbour one base away suggests this may be a read error. The chain has TRBV30 and TRBJ2-2; a weak D match, TRBD2 (5 bases). Germline-derived CDR1 and CDR2 are GTSNPN and SVGIG (reference sequence). This CDR3 region has 11 residues. In nucleotides, the CDR3 is TGTGCCTGGACAGGCACCGGGGAGCCGTTTTTT. Translating it yields CAWTGTGEPFF. The entire variable domain, with the rest obtained from reference TRBV30 and TRBJ2-2, is as follows: SQTIHQWPATLVQPVGSPLSLECTVEGTSNPNLYWYRQAAGRGLQLLFYSVGIGQISSEVPQNLSASRPQDRQFILSSKKLLLSDSGFYLCAWTGTGEPFFGEGSRLTVL.

This clonotype was counted between two and nine times. The rearrangement joins TRBV5-4 to TRBJ2-3; D is ambiguous. V was trimmed by 7 bases and J by 5 bases, leaving 11 bases between them. The germline V gene encodes CDR1 SGHNT and CDR2 YYREEE (reference sequence). CDR3 length equals 12 residues. In DNA form, the CDR3 reads TGTGCCAGCGGTTTCAGTGAAGATACGCAGTATTTT. Translated: CASGFSEDTQYF.

The genes are TRBV7-9 and TRBJ1-5; D unresolved. CDR1 is SEHNR, CDR2 FQNEAQ, per germline (reference sequence). The CDR3 loop spans 16 amino acids. With 1 base removed from V and 0 bases from J, the gap between germline ends came to 10 bases. CDR3 in DNA: TGTGCCAGCAGCTTAGAACAGCTGTATAGCAATCAGCCCCAGCATTTT. Protein sequence: CASSLEQLYSNQPQHF. Supplemented by reference TRBV7-9 and TRBJ1-5, the full variable domain reads DTGVSQNPRHKITKRGQNVTFRCDPISEHNRLYWYRQTLGQGPEFLTYFQNEAQLEKSRLLSDRFSAERPKGSFSTLEIQRTEQGDSAMYLCASSLEQLYSNQPQHFGDGTRLSIL.

V is TRBV18 and J is TRBJ2-2; the match to TRBD2 covers 10 bases. Trimming took 2 bases from V and 4 from J; bases not matched to a gene: 10. There are 18 residues in the CDR3. CDR1 is KGHSH and CDR2 is LQKENI in the germline V gene. CDR3 sequence reads: CASSPSLAGVEGTGELFF. CDR3 bases: TGTGCCAGCTCACCAAGCCTAGCGGGAGTCGAGGGCACCGGGGAGCTGTTTTTT.

This clonotype has a count of ten or more. V usage is TRBV28 and J usage is TRBJ2-5; possibly TRBD1 for D (6 bases). Trimming took off 5 bases at V and 6 bases at J, with 16 bases between the two ends. The CDR3 runs 14 residues. Germline lookup yields CDR1 MDHEN and CDR2 SYDVKM. The CDR3 spells CASSTYQGMQTQYF. The CDR3 DNA reads as TGTGCCAGCAGTACCTATCAGGGGATGCAGACCCAGTACTTC.

The chain joins TRBV5-1 to TRBJ2-2, with 11 positions matching TRBD2. The germline V gene has CDR1 SGHRS and CDR2 YFSETQ. Trimming removed 4 bases from V and 4 bases from J; junction bases left unmatched: 6. CDR3 length: 16 residues. The DNA of the CDR3 is TGCGCCAGCAGCGTGGGACTAGCGGCGAGCACCGGGGAGCTGTTTTTT. It translates to CASSVGLAASTGELFF.

The chain couples TRBV12-5 to TRBJ1-5; a weak D match, TRBD1 (5 bases). Germline lookup yields CDR1 LGHNT and CDR2 FRNRAP. The CDR3 sequence is 15 residues long. This CDR3 is CADHTRQGKDQPQHF. As DNA, the CDR3 is TGTGCCGACCATACCAGGCAGGGTAAAGATCAGCCCCAGCATTTT. Full variable domain (remainder filled in from reference TRBV12-5 and TRBJ1-5): DARVTQTPRHKVTEMGQEVTMRCQPILGHNTVFWYRQTMMQGLELLAYFRNRAPLDDSGMPKDRFSAEMPDATLATLKIQPSEPRDSAVYFCADHTRQGKDQPQHFGDGTRLSIL.

This clonotype occurred many times. This chain uses TRBV12-3 or TRBV12-4 with TRBJ1-2; 12 bases match TRBD1. Trimming removed 5 bases from V and 8 bases from J; junction bases left unmatched: 6. The CDR3 sequence is 14 residues long. The CDR3 spells CASSRDRGLGGYTF. CDR3 DNA sequence: TGTGCCAGCAGTCGGGACAGGGGGCTCGGAGGCTACACCTTC.

The table lists this clonotype with many counts. This sequence joins TRBV12-3 or TRBV12-4 and TRBJ2-1; no firm D call. The CDR3 covers 12 residues. V was cut by 8 bases and J by 0 bases, with 5 bases left in between. The DNA for the CDR3 is TGTGCCAGCCTGAGCTCCTACAATGAGCAGTTCTTC. This codes for CASLSSYNEQFF.

This clonotype was observed at least ten times. V and J are TRBV16 and TRBJ1-1, with D perhaps matching TRBD1 (5 bases). The CDR3 has 12 amino acids. V lost 3 bases and J 8 bases, leaving 10 bases between the germline ends. Germline CDR1 and CDR2: KGHSY and FQNENV. CDR3 sequence reads: CASSHNRIEAFF. The CDR3 DNA reads TGTGCCAGCAGCCACAACAGGATAGAAGCTTTCTTT. The variable domain in full, completed from reference TRBV16 and TRBJ1-1, reads GEEVAQTPKHLVRGEGQKAKLYCAPIKGHSYVFWYQQVLKNEFKFLISFQNENVFDETGMPKERFSAKCLPNSPCSLEIQATKLEDSAVYFCASSHNRIEAFFGQGTRLTVV.

V is TRBV12-3 or TRBV12-4 and J is TRBJ2-5; 12 nucleotides match TRBD1. V gave up 3 bases and J gave up 3 bases; unmatched junction bases: 8. This CDR3 region has 17 residues. The CDR3 loop reads CASSFARDRGREETQYF. CDR3 nucleotides: TGTGCCAGCAGTTTTGCTCGGGACAGGGGGCGCGAAGAGACCCAGTACTTC.

A note on this clonotype: The junction departs from germline at one end; a sequencing error may be responsible. The rearrangement links TRBV4-2 to TRBJ2-1, with TRBD2 matching over 13 bases. The germline gives CDR1 LGHNA, CDR2 YNFKEQ. The length of the CDR3 is 16 residues. The CDR3 spells CASSEELAGGYNEQFF. CDR3 nucleotides: TGTGCCAGCAGCGAAGAACTAGCGGGAGGGTACAATGAGCAGTTCTTC.

This clonotype was counted ten times or more. The V and J genes are TRBV6-2 or TRBV6-3 and TRBJ2-7; D gene uncertain. The length of the CDR3 is 14 residues. Trimming removed 0 bases at V and 2 bases at J, with 8 bases between. Germline V gives CDR1 MNHEY, CDR2 SVGEGT. The CDR3 nucleotides are TGTGCCAGCAGTTACTCGAGCCGTCCCTACGAGCAGTACTTC. Translated: CASSYSSRPYEQYF.